This passage covers 30 T cell receptor beta chains from one sample sequenced in a study of blood T cell repertoires in COVID-19. Libraries were prepared by immunoSEQ multiplex PCR; TCRdb keeps only in-frame clonotypes and omits some of them. This sample carries approximately 260,000 clones, roughly 83% of them seen once, and the ten largest clones take less than 6%. Material for sequencing was peripheral blood. The receptors originated from a man between 60 and 75 years old who had recovered from COVID-19.

CDR3 loop: CASSPTGVGNTIYF. CDR3 in DNA: TGTGCCAGCAGTCCTACAGGGGTTGGAAACACCATATATTTT. This chain connects TRBV6-6 to TRBJ1-3; TRBD1 agrees at 7 bases. Germline V gene data show CDR1 as MNHNY and CDR2 as SVGAGI (reference sequence). The J segment lost 3 bases and the V segment lost 5 bases, leaving 4 bases of the junction unmatched. This CDR3 is built from 14 residues.

The V and J genes are TRBV5-4 and TRBJ1-1; TRBD1 matches at 7 bases. The CDR3 loop spans 15 amino acids. V shed 4 bases, J shed 2 bases, and the junction held 8 bases outside the gene matches. Looked up from germline, CDR1 is SGHNT and CDR2 is YYREEE (reference sequence). The CDR3 is CASSPPGGGNTEAFF. CDR3 DNA: TGTGCCAGCAGCCCCCCCGGAGGGGGCAACACTGAAGCTTTCTTT.

The genes are TRBV25-1 and TRBJ2-7; D is undetermined. The CDR3 is made up of 14 amino acids. Germline assignment: CDR1 MGHDK and CDR2 SYGVNS. V was clipped by 8 bases and J by 6 bases, with 20 bases between them. CDR3 amino acids: CASGGPLDSFEQYF. The CDR3 DNA follows: TGTGCCAGCGGCGGCCCCCTGGATTCTTTCGAGCAGTACTTC.

The chain employs TRBV19 and TRBJ2-7; 9 nucleotides agree with TRBD1. The V and J ends lost 2 bases and 1 base, in that order; junction bases with no gene match: 3. Germline-derived CDR1 and CDR2 are LNHDA and SQIVND (reference sequence). The CDR3 is 15 residues long. DNA for the CDR3: TGTGCCAGTAGTATATGGACAGGGGAGTCCTACGAGCAGTACTTC. Encoded protein: CASSIWTGESYEQYF. Full variable domain (missing parts from reference TRBV19 and TRBJ2-7): DGGITQSPKYLFRKEGQNVTLSCEQNLNHDAMYWYRQDPGQGLRLIYYSQIVNDFQKGDIAEGYSVSREKKESFPLTVTSAQKNPTAFYLCASSIWTGESYEQYFGPGTRLTVT.

The rearrangement links TRBV9 to TRBJ2-1; D perhaps matches TRBD2 (5 bases). Trimming cost V 0 bases and J 0 bases, with 10 bases left between them. CDR3 length equals 16 residues. Looked up from germline, CDR1 is SGDLS and CDR2 is YYNGEE. This CDR3 reads CASSVEVGLSYNEQFF. CDR3 bases: TGTGCCAGCAGCGTAGAGGTTGGACTCTCCTACAATGAGCAGTTCTTC.

The chain uses TRBV3-1 (or the pseudogene TRBV3-2) and TRBJ2-5; weak D call: TRBD1 (5 bases). CDR3 size: 14 residues. Germline values: CDR1 LGHDT, CDR2 YNNKEL (reference sequence). The ends were cut back, 2 bases at V and 6 bases at J, with 13 bases in the middle. CDR3 residues: CASSQSQGRQTQYF. CDR3 nucleotides: TGTGCCAGCAGCCAAAGTCAGGGCCGCCAGACCCAGTACTTC.

The genes are TRBV27 and TRBJ1-1, with 9 bases aligning to TRBD1. There are 15 residues in the CDR3. With 2 bases clipped from V and 5 bases from J, the junction kept 6 bases outside the gene matches. Germline V lookup: CDR1 MNHEY, CDR2 SMNVEV (reference sequence). Written as DNA, the CDR3 is TGTGCCAGCAGTTTAAGCGGGACAGGGCGGACTGAAGCTTTCTTT. Translating gives CASSLSGTGRTEAFF.

The chain employs TRBV3-1 (or the pseudogene TRBV3-2) and TRBJ1-2; possible D gene TRBD1, 5 bases. This CDR3 has 17 residues. Germline-derived CDR1 and CDR2 are LGHDT and YNNKEL (reference sequence). Trimming removed 0 bases at V and 7 bases at J, with 21 bases between. The CDR3 nucleotides are TGTGCCAGCAGCCAAGAGACGAGGACAACCTCGACGGCTGGCTACACCTTC. Translating gives CASSQETRTTSTAGYTF.

The chain joins TRBV27 to TRBJ1-1; D gene ambiguous. Germline CDR1 reads MNHEY; CDR2 reads SMNVEV (reference sequence). This CDR3 spans 14 amino acids. V lost 7 bases to trimming and J lost 2 bases, with 14 bases between them. The CDR3 nucleotides read TGTGCCAGCAACCCCAGTCGACAAAACACTGAAGCTTTCTTT. Translated: CASNPSRQNTEAFF.

The chain recombines TRBV25-1 with TRBJ2-7, with D tentatively TRBD1 (5 bases). Trimming left V 6 bases short and J 1 base short, with 7 bases between. This CDR3 is built from 12 residues. The germline V gene encodes CDR1 MGHDK and CDR2 SYGVNS. The CDR3 sequence: CASSRQSYEQYF. For the CDR3, the DNA is TGTGCCAGCAGCAGACAGTCCTACGAGCAGTACTTC.

V gene TRBV7-9 combines with J gene TRBJ2-7, with 7 bases identical to TRBD2. The CDR3 loop spans 11 amino acids. With 8 bases clipped from V and 3 bases from J, the junction kept 1 base outside the gene matches. CDR1 is SEHNR, CDR2 FQNEAQ, per germline (reference sequence). The CDR3, as DNA: TGTGCCAGCGGGAGGGTCTACGAGCAGTACTTC. This translates into CASGRVYEQYF.

This rearrangement joins TRBV5-1 to TRBJ1-1; TRBD1 is a possible D gene (6 bases). Germline V CDR1 and CDR2: SGHRS, YFSETQ. V was shortened by 0 bases and J by 1 base, with 10 bases between the two germline ends. The CDR3 contains 15 residues. CDR3 residues: CASSLDLRGNTEAFF. The CDR3 DNA reads as TGCGCCAGCAGCTTGGACCTCAGGGGGAACACTGAAGCTTTCTTT.

This clone has more than one count but fewer than ten. This chain connects TRBV15 to TRBJ1-3; tentative D call: TRBD1 (5 bases). The CDR3 consists of 14 residues. The V and J ends lost 3 bases and 3 bases respectively, with 9 bases between them. Germline CDR1 and CDR2: LNHNV and YYDKDF (reference sequence). Here the CDR3 reads CATSRGGIGNTIYF. In DNA, the CDR3 is TGTGCCACCAGCAGGGGGGGAATTGGAAACACCATATATTTT.

The CDR3 DNA follows: TGTGCCAGCAGCAATCGGGAAGGGCTCAACGAGCAGTACTTC. Protein: CASSNREGLNEQYF. The genes are TRBV7-9 and TRBJ2-7; D is perhaps TRBD2 (5 bases). With 5 bases removed from V and 5 bases from J, the gap between germline ends came to 16 bases. Looked up from germline, CDR1 is SEHNR and CDR2 is FQNEAQ (reference sequence). The CDR3 covers 14 residues.

The rearrangement links TRBV28 to TRBJ2-7, with D perhaps TRBD2 (6 bases). The germline gives CDR1 MDHEN, CDR2 SYDVKM. Trimming pared 2 bases from V and 7 bases from J, leaving 18 bases between. This CDR3 spans 15 amino acids. The CDR3 region is CASSLRQGGRREQYF. For the CDR3, the DNA is TGTGCCAGCAGTTTACGTCAGGGAGGAAGGCGAGAGCAGTACTTC.

The chain employs TRBV11-2 and TRBJ2-5; 9 bases align to TRBD1. This CDR3 contains 16 residues. The junction had 5 bases not matched to a gene; V was cut back by 3 bases and J by 0 bases. The germline V gene encodes CDR1 SGHAT and CDR2 FQNNGV. CDR3 coding DNA: TGTGCCAGCAGCTTCGGGACAGGGCTTTACCAAGAGACCCAGTACTTC. Its protein product is CASSFGTGLYQETQYF.

J is TRBJ2-2 and V is TRBV19, with a possible D match to TRBD1 (6 bases). Trimming removed 1 base from V and 2 bases from J, with 11 bases in between. The CDR3 spans 16 residues. Germline V gene lookup returns CDR1 LNHDA and CDR2 SQIVND (reference sequence). As DNA, the CDR3 is TGTGCCAGTAGTATAGCTACAGGGTTTAACACCGGGGAGCTGTTTTTT. Its translation is CASSIATGFNTGELFF.

The chain recombines TRBV14 with TRBJ2-1; TRBD2 aligns across 7 bases. Germline values: CDR1 SGHDN, CDR2 FVKESK. Unmatched junction bases numbered 13, after V lost 4 bases and J lost 4 bases. This CDR3 comprises 17 residues. The CDR3 sequence: CASSPLAASTLYNEQFF. For the CDR3, the DNA is TGTGCCAGCAGCCCCCTAGCGGCTTCCACCCTTTACAATGAGCAGTTCTTC. The full variable domain, rest sourced from reference TRBV14 and TRBJ2-1, is EAGVTQFPSHSVIEKGQTVTLRCDPISGHDNLYWYRRVMGKEIKFLLHFVKESKQDESGMPNNRFLAERTGGTYSTLKVQPAELEDSGVYFCASSPLAASTLYNEQFFGPGTRLTVL.

V usage is TRBV6-5 and J usage is TRBJ2-5, with a weak D call TRBD2 (7 bases). Between the trimmed V and J ends, which lost 5 bases and 5 bases, there was a span of 12 bases. Germline CDR1 and CDR2: MNHEY and SVGAGI. The CDR3 is made up of 13 amino acids. CDR3 bases: TGTGCCAGCAGTCGGGGGGCCTCGGAGACCCAGTACTTC. As protein: CASSRGASETQYF.

The chain employs TRBV29-1 and TRBJ2-3; 8 nucleotides agree with TRBD1. The CDR3 is 12 amino acids. Germline CDR1 is SQVTM and CDR2 is ANQGSEA. The trim removed 7 bases at V and 2 bases at J, leaving 2 bases unmatched. The CDR3 region has the DNA TGCAGCGCGGGACAGGTCACAGATACGCAGTATTTT. Protein sequence: CSAGQVTDTQYF.

V is TRBV5-1 and J is TRBJ2-5; 13 positions match TRBD2. This CDR3 is 18 amino acids long. Per the germline V gene, CDR1 is SGHRS and CDR2 is YFSETQ. The trim removed 4 bases at V and 0 bases at J, leaving 9 bases unmatched. In DNA form, the CDR3 reads TGCGCCAGCAGCCTCGGGACTAGCGGGGTGGCGTACCAAGAGACCCAGTACTTC. Amino acid sequence: CASSLGTSGVAYQETQYF.

The genes are TRBV7-8 and TRBJ2-7; 16 bases agree with TRBD2. Germline CDR1 reads SGHVS; CDR2 reads FQNEAQ. This CDR3 comprises 16 residues. V gave up 5 bases and J gave up 5 bases; unmatched junction bases: 6. DNA for the CDR3: TGTGCCAGCAGCCTGGGACTAGCGGGAGGGCCCGACGAGCAGTACTTC. Amino acids: CASSLGLAGGPDEQYF. The variable domain in full, completed from reference TRBV7-8 and TRBJ2-7, reads GAGVSQSPRYKVAKRGQDVALRCDPISGHVSLFWYQQALGQGPEFLTYFQNEAQLDKSGLPSDRFFAERPEGSVSTLKIQRTQQEDSAVYLCASSLGLAGGPDEQYFGPGTRLTVT.

The rearrangement joins TRBV5-1 to TRBJ2-7, with 7 bases that match TRBD1. J lost 3 bases, V lost 4 bases, and 4 bases had no gene match. This CDR3 is built from 13 residues. Germline V gene data show CDR1 as SGHRS and CDR2 as YFSETQ. CDR3 coding DNA: TGCGCCAGCAGCCCGGACAGGTACTACGAGCAGTACTTC. The encoded protein is CASSPDRYYEQYF.

J is TRBJ1-5 and V is TRBV3-1 (or the pseudogene TRBV3-2); 8 bases line up with TRBD1. Germline CDR1 LGHDT, CDR2 YNNKEL (reference sequence). This CDR3 region has 15 residues. V shed 4 bases and J 0 bases; nucleotides not matched to a gene: 2. The CDR3 protein is CASSPGQVSNQPQHF. Here the CDR3 DNA reads TGTGCCAGCAGCCCGGGACAGGTTAGCAATCAGCCCCAGCATTTT.

This chain joins TRBV7-9 and TRBJ1-2, with 9 bases that match TRBD1. Looked up from germline, CDR1 is SEHNR and CDR2 is FQNEAQ (reference sequence). CDR3 size: 14 residues. V lost 8 bases and J lost 7; bases outside the gene matches: 11. The CDR3 nucleotides read TGTGCCAGCCGACCGGGGACAGGGCTTGTTGGCTACACCTTC. Its protein product is CASRPGTGLVGYTF.

This sequence joins TRBV29-1 and TRBJ1-2; 9 nucleotides agree with TRBD1. The junction had 7 bases not matched to a gene; V was cut back by 6 bases and J by 8 bases. From germline, CDR1 is SQVTM and CDR2 ANQGSEA. There are 12 residues in the CDR3. The CDR3 region is CSVPQGAGGYTF. Written as DNA, the CDR3 is TGCAGCGTACCACAGGGGGCAGGGGGCTACACCTTC. Based on the CDR3 plus reference TRBV29-1 and TRBJ1-2, the full variable domain is SAVISQKPSRDICQRGTSLTIQCQVDSQVTMMFWYRQQPGQSLTLIATANQGSEATYESGFVIDKFPISRPNLTFSTLTVSNMSPEDSSIYLCSVPQGAGGYTFGSGTRLTVV.

V is TRBV11-2 and J is TRBJ2-3, with 7 nucleotides matching TRBD1. This CDR3 has 16 amino acids. The V gene's germline CDR1 is SGHAT and CDR2 FQNNGV. The J segment lost 0 bases and the V segment lost 5 bases, leaving 8 bases of the junction unmatched. The CDR3 protein is CASSTRQGASTDTQYF. CDR3 sequence (DNA): TGTGCCAGCAGCACACGACAGGGAGCTAGCACAGATACGCAGTATTTT.

The chain is built from TRBV6-6 and TRBJ1-5; 7 nucleotides align to TRBD1. CDR3 length: 16 amino acids. Germline loops: CDR1 MNHNY, CDR2 SVGAGI (reference sequence). Losses at the gene ends were 6 bases for V and 4 bases for J; bases not matched to a gene: 12. CDR3 coding DNA: TGTGCCAGCAGCCCCCCGGGACAGCTGGGGAATCAGCCCCAGCATTTT. It encodes CASSPPGQLGNQPQHF.

V gene TRBV5-5 combines with J gene TRBJ2-3, with 13 bases fitting TRBD2. The germline V gene has CDR1 SGHKS and CDR2 YYEKEE (reference sequence). CDR3 length equals 15 residues. The trim removed 5 bases at V and 5 bases at J, leaving 5 bases unmatched. CDR3 amino acids: CASRQLAGGQDTQYF. The CDR3 DNA follows: TGTGCCAGCAGACAACTAGCGGGAGGGCAAGATACGCAGTATTTT.

V usage is TRBV19 and J usage is TRBJ2-5; 10 bases fit TRBD2. V trimming: 3 bases; J trimming: 1 base; junction bases outside the gene matches: 8. This CDR3 spans 17 amino acids. Germline lookup yields CDR1 LNHDA and CDR2 SQIVND (reference sequence). The CDR3 nucleotides are TGTGCCAGTAGTATTTTTGGGACTAGCGCCCCCCAAGAGACCCAGTACTTC. Amino acid sequence: CASSIFGTSAPQETQYF.